The clone carrying this T cell receptor beta chain occurred once. The source of the sample is a study of OX40 agonist ivuxolimab in advanced cancers. The wider study: In this cohort, patients received ivuxolimab, an agonistic anti-OX40 (CD134) antibody.

Only in-frame clones appear in the TCRdb table, and some are missing; sequencing was by immunoSEQ multiplex PCR. Of 57,000 or so clones listed, 93% are singletons. The clonotype was recovered from an adult with an advanced solid tumor such as melanoma, head and neck, liver or kidney cancer. The specimen was CD4+ or CD8+ T cells sorted from blood, collected in a trial of the OX40 agonist ivuxolimab.

This CDR3 reads CATAPRTDGQPQHF. The CDR3 coding sequence is TGTGCCACCGCCCCGAGAACGGACGGTCAGCCCCAGCATTTT. The chain is built from TRBV27 and TRBJ1-5; D gene ambiguous. Germline assignment: CDR1 MNHEY and CDR2 SMNVEV (reference sequence). Trimming stripped 10 bases from V and 6 bases from J, with 19 bases between. CDR3 length equals 14 residues.